This note documents a single T cell receptor beta chain sequence. Its matching antigen is unknown. Mismatch with germline at one junction end may stem from a read error. The sample originates from a study of early T cells in non-severe SARS-CoV-2 infection. Points from the study as a whole: Sequences matched to VDJdb favored anti-spike CD8 responses, while private and CD4 specificities were missed.

TCRdb redid the calling of the 5' RACE reads with MiXCR, one entry per CDR3 protein. This repertoire shows under 25,000 distinct CDR3 sequences, around 4.6% found once; its top ten account for roughly 16%. The CDR3 runs 14 residues. Germline assignment: CDR1 SGHTA and CDR2 FQGTGA. Sequenced: whole blood. The rearrangement uses TRBV7-3 and TRBJ1-3; a possible D gene is TRBD1 (6 bases). The clonotype was recovered from an adult who was a healthcare worker with PCR-confirmed SARS-CoV-2 infection or an uninfected control (not recorded which). The CDR3 DNA reads TGTGCCAGCAGCCTGGACAGTTCTGAAAACACCATATATTTT. Its translation is CASSLDSSENTIYF.